This record covers a single TCR beta chain. Sequencing used immunoSEQ multiplex PCR; TCRdb keeps in-frame clones, though not all of them. The data show around 250,000 clones, with around 87% seen just once and around 3% held by the top ten. This sample is drawn from a study of Ad26.COV2.S vaccination and SARS-CoV-2 variants. Study context: The donor belonged to the COV1001 Ad26.COV2.S trial arm.

Treatment here: over 15 received Ad26.COV2.S at low or high dose, single or two shots; 5 received placebo; per-sample allocation not given. Collection of samples fell on day 63 after the first vaccine or placebo injection. Sequencing used peripheral blood, obtained in a trial of Ad26.COV2.S vaccine versus placebo. This clonotype was sampled from a person between 18 and 65 years old who received the Ad26.COV2.S COVID-19 vaccine or a placebo.

The CDR3 loop is CASSHPRGRRETQYF. CDR3 DNA: TGTGCCAGCTCACATCCCCGGGGGCGTCGGGAGACCCAGTACTTC. The chain has TRBV18 and TRBJ2-5, with D perhaps being TRBD1 or TRBD2 (6 bases each). V lost 4 bases, J lost 5 bases, and 17 bases lay in between. The germline CDR1 and CDR2 sequences are KGHSH and LQKENI. The CDR3 runs to 15 residues.